This entry concerns a single T cell receptor beta chain. No cognate antigen has been identified for it. Base qualities are not at hand, and no much larger clone is one base apart. Library prep was done by the immunoSEQ multiplex PCR assay. As for the authors' bioinformatics: A statistical classification framework was developed to diagnose cytomegalovirus status using the catalog of TCR beta chain sequences. TCRdb obtained this table from immuneACCESS and retained in-frame rearrangements with V and J assigned. These tables miss some clones; where compared with another copy, unresolved V genes account for less than half of the shortfall, and the remainder is unexplained. V and J calls and clone size are those listed in that table; D and trimming were worked out from the DNA. The sample table records 90,000 to 150,000 clones; roughly 90% of these occur just once. The ten largest clones take up more than 5% of the sample.

Donors formed part of the validation cohort, which comprised some 120 subjects and was distinct from the first cohort of fewer than 750 subjects. In the germline V gene, CDR1 corresponds to SGHRS and CDR2 to YFSETQ. From its cysteine to its phenylalanine, the CDR3 spans 15 amino acids. The DNA shown is the 45-base CDR3, in frame from base 1. Deletion took 4 bases off V and 1 base off J, with a span of 14 bases between the germline ends. This sample is part of a study of cytomegalovirus exposure and HLA in healthy donors (dated 2017 in TCRdb). With respect to the entire study: According to a later analysis, the 120 or so validation repertoires were produced on the same platform as the approximately 610 repertoires of the first cohort. The study aimed to test whether signatures of past pathogen exposure could be identified by cataloging public T cell receptors. In addition to the first cohort of approximately 650 subjects, a separate validation cohort of approximately 130 different subjects was used. To predict cytomegalovirus infection status, the study combined high-throughput TCR immunosequencing, statistical association of individual TCRs with disease status, and machine learning.

What the authors observed across the whole study: According to the authors, the approach could potentially be generalized to other disease states and immunological phenotypes. Most TCR sequences were observed very rarely across donors, whereas some public TCRs were present in many individuals. The study listed 164 TCR beta chains as associated with cytomegalovirus. A later analysis had no HLA typing for the validation cohort, so co-occurrence there was scored across all 120 or so repertoires. A few of the identified cytomegalovirus-associated TCR beta chains were confirmed in vitro to be specific for cytomegalovirus antigens. The classifier was reported to diagnose cytomegalovirus status with high specificity and sensitivity in both the original cohort and the validation cohort. A later analysis found that TCRs clustered in the first cohort also tended to co-occur in the roughly 120 validation repertoires, with approximately 93% of cluster scores above 0.

This receptor was taken from a woman aged 18-30 years in good health and CMV-seropositive. This chain is built from TRBV5-1 and TRBJ1-1; TRBD1 is possibly the D segment (5 matching bases). Sequences were obtained from PBMCs. Here the CDR3 is given as CASSPDRTPNTEAFF. The DNA sequence is as follows: TGCGCCAGCAGCCCTGACAGAACTCCGAACACTGAAGCTTTCTTT.